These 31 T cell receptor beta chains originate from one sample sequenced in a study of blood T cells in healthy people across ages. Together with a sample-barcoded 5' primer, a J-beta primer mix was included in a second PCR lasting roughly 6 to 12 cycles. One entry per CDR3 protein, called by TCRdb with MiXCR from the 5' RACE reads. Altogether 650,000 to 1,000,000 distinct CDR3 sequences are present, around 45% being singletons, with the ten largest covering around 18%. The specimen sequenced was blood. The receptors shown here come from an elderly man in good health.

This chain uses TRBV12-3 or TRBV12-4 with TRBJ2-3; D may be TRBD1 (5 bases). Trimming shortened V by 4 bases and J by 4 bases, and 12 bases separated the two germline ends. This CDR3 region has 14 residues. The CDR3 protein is CASSSRQRADTQYF. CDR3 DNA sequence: TGTGCCAGCAGTTCCAGACAGAGAGCAGATACGCAGTATTTT.

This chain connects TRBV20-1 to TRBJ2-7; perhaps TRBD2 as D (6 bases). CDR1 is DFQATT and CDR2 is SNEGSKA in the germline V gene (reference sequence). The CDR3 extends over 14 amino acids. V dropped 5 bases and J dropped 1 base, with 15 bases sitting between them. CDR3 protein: CSAQTSEGSYEQYF. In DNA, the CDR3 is TGCAGTGCTCAAACGTCGGAGGGATCCTACGAGCAGTACTTC.

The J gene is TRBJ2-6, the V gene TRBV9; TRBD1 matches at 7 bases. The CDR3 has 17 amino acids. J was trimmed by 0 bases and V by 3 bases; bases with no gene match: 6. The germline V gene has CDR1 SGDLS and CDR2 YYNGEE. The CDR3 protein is CASSAGQAPSGANVLTF. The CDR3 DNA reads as TGTGCCAGCAGCGCTGGACAGGCTCCCTCTGGGGCCAACGTCCTGACTTTC.

Written as DNA, the CDR3 is TGTGCCAGCAGCCCCAACGGGGGTTATAATTCACCCCTCCACTTT. Encoded protein: CASSPNGGYNSPLHF. The chain combines TRBV7-2 with TRBJ1-6; tentatively, D is TRBD1 (5 bases). The V gene lost 5 bases and the J gene lost 4 bases, with 12 bases spanning the gap. Per the germline V gene, CDR1 is SGHTA and CDR2 is FQGNSA. CDR3 size: 15 residues. Variable domain in full (rest from reference TRBV7-2 and TRBJ1-6): GAGVSQSPSNKVTEKGKDVELRCDPISGHTALYWYRQSLGQGLEFLIYFQGNSAPDKSGLPSDRFSAERTGGSVSTLTIQRTQQEDSAVYLCASSPNGGYNSPLHFGNGTRLTVT.

The CDR3 protein is CASSRDSTGELFF. CDR3 nucleotide sequence: TGTGCCAGCTCACGAGACAGCACCGGGGAGCTGTTTTTT. This chain connects TRBV18 to TRBJ2-2, with D maybe TRBD1 (5 bases). The CDR3 covers 13 residues. CDR1 is KGHSH and CDR2 is LQKENI in the germline V gene. V lost 4 bases, J lost 4 bases, and 7 bases lay in between.

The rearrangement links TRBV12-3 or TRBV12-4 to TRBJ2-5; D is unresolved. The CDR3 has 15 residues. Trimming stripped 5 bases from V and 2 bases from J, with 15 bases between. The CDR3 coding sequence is TGTGCCAGCAGTCCCCTCGCCCAGCAACAAGAGACCCAGTACTTC. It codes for CASSPLAQQQETQYF.

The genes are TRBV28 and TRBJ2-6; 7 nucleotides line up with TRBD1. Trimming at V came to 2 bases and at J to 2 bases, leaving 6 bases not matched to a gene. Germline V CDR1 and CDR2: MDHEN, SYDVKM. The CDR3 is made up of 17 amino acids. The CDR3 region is CASSLMGQTTGANVLTF. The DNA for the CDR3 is TGTGCCAGCAGTTTAATGGGACAGACCACTGGGGCCAACGTCCTGACTTTC. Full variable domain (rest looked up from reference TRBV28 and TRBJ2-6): DVKVTQSSRYLVKRTGEKVFLECVQDMDHENMFWYRQDPGLGLRLIYFSYDVKMKEKGDIPEGYSVSREKKERFSLILESASTNQTSMYLCASSLMGQTTGANVLTFGAGSRLTVL.

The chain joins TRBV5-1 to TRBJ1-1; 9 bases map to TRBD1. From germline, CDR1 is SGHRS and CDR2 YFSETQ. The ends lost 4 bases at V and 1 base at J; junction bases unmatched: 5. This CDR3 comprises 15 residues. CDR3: CASSTRTGANTEAFF. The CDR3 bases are TGCGCCAGCAGCACACGGACAGGGGCGAACACTGAAGCTTTCTTT.

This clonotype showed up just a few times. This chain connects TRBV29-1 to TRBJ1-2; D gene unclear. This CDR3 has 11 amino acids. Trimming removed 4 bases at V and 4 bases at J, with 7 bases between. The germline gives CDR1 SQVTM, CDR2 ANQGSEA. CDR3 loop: CSVGGSYGYTF. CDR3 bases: TGCAGCGTTGGAGGTAGCTATGGCTACACCTTC. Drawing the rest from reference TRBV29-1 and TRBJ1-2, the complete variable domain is SAVISQKPSRDICQRGTSLTIQCQVDSQVTMMFWYRQQPGQSLTLIATANQGSEATYESGFVIDKFPISRPNLTFSTLTVSNMSPEDSSIYLCSVGGSYGYTFGSGTRLTVV.

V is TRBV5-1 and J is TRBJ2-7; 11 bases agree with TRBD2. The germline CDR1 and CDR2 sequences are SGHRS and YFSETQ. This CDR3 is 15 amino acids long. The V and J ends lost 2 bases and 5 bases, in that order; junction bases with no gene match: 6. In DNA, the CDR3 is TGCGCCAGCAGCTTAGTAGCGGGAGGGCCCCACGAGCAGTACTTC. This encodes CASSLVAGGPHEQYF.

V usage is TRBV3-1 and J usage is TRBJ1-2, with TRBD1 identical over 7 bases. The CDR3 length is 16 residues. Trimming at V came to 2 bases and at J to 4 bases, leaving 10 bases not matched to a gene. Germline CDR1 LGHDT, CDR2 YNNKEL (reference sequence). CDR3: CASSQLWDSLSYGYTF. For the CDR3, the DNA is TGTGCCAGCAGCCAATTGTGGGACAGTCTTTCCTATGGCTACACCTTC.

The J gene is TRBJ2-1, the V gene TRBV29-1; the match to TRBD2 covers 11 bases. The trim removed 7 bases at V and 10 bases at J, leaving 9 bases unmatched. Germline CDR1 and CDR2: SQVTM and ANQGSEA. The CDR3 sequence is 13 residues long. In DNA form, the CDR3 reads TGCAGCGGAGTTACTAGCGGGAGAGAGGAGCAGTTCTTC. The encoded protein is CSGVTSGREEQFF.

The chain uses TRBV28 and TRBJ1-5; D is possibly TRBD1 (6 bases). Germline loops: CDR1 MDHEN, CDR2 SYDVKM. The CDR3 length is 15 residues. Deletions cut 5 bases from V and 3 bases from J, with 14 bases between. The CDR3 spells CASSPGQFYNQPQHF. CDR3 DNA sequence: TGTGCCAGCAGTCCCGGACAGTTTTACAATCAGCCCCAGCATTTT. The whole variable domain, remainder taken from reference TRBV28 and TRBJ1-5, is DVKVTQSSRYLVKRTGEKVFLECVQDMDHENMFWYRQDPGLGLRLIYFSYDVKMKEKGDIPEGYSVSREKKERFSLILESASTNQTSMYLCASSPGQFYNQPQHFGDGTRLSIL.

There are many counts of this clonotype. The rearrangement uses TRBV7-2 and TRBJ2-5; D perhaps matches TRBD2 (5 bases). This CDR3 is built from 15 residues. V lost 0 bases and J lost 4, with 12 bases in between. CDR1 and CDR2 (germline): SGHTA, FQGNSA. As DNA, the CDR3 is TGTGCCAGCAGCTTAGCGAGGGCCCAGGTAGAGACCCAGTACTTC. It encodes CASSLARAQVETQYF.

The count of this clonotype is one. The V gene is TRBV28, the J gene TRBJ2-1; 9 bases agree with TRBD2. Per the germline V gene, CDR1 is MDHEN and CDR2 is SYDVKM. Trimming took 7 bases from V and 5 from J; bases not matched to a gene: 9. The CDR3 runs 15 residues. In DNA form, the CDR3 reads TGTGCCAGCACCCATAGCGGGAGTTTTAACAATGAGCAGTTCTTC. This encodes CASTHSGSFNNEQFF.

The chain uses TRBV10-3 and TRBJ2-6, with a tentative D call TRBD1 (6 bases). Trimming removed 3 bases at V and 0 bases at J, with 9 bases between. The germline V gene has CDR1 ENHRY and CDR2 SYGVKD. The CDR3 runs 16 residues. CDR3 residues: CAISERGSSGANVLTF. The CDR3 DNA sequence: TGTGCCATCAGTGAAAGGGGGAGCTCTGGGGCCAACGTCCTGACTTTC.

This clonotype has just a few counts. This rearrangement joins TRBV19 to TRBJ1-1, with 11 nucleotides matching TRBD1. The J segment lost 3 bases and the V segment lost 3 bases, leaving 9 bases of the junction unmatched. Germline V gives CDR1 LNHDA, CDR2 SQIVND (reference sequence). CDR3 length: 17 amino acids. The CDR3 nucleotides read TGTGCCAGTAGTATCCGGACAGGGGGCAAAGGGTACACTGAAGCTTTCTTT. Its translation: CASSIRTGGKGYTEAFF.

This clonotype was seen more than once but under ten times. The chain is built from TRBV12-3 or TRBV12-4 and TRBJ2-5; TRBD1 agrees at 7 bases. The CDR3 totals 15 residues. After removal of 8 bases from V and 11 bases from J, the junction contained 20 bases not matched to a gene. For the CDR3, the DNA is TGTGCCAGCCGGCGGACAGGTGACTCTCAGGGGGAGCAGTACTTC. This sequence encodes CASRRTGDSQGEQYF.

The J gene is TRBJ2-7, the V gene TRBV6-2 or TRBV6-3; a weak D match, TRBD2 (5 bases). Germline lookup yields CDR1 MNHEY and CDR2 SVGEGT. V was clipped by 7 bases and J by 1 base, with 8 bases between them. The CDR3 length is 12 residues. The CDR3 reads CASTDYSYEQYF. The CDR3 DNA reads TGTGCCAGCACCGACTATTCCTACGAGCAGTACTTC.

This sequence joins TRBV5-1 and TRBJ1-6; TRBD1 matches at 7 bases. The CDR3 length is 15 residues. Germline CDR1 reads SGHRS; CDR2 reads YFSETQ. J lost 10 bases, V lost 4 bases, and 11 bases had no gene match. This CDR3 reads CASSPGQNRNSPLHF. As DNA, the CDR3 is TGCGCCAGCAGCCCGGGACAGAATCGTAACTCACCCCTCCACTTT.

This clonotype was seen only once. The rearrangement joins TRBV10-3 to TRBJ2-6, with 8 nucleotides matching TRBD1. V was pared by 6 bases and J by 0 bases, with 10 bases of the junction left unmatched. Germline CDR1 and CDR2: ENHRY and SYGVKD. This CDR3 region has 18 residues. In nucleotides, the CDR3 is TGTGCCATCAGCATAATAGGACAGGGTGCCTCTGGGGCCAACGTCCTGACTTTC. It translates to CAISIIGQGASGANVLTF.

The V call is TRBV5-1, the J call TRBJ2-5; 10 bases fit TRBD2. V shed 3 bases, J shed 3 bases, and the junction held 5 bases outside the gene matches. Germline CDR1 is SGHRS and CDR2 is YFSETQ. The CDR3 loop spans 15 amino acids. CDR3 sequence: CASSSTSGSEETQYF. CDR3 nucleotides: TGCGCCAGCAGCTCGACTAGCGGGTCAGAAGAGACCCAGTACTTC.

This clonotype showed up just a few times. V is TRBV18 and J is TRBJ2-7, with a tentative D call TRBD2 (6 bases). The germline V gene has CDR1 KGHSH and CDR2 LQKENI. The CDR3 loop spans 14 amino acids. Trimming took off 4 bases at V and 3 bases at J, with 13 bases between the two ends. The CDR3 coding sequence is TGTGCCAGCTCACAGCCAGGGAGGAGCTACGAGCAGTACTTC. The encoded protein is CASSQPGRSYEQYF.

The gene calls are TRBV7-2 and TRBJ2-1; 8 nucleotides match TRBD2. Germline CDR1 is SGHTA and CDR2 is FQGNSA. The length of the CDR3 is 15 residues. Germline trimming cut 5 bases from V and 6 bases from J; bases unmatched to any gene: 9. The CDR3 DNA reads TGTGCCAGCAGCCCGTCAGCGGGAGTGCCCAATGAGCAGTTCTTC. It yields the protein CASSPSAGVPNEQFF.

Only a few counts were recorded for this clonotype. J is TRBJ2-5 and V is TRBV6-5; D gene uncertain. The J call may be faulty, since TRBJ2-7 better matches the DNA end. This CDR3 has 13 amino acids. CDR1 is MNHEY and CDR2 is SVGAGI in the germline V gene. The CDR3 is CASTRSTGSEQYF. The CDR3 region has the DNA TGTGCCAGCACCCGATCGACGGGCTCCGAGCAGTACTTC.

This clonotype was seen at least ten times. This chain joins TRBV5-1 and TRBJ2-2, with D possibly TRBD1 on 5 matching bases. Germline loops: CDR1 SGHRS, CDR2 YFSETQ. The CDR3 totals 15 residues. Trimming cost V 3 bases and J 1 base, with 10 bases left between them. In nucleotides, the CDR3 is TGCGCCAGCAGCTACGCAGGGCAGAACACCGGGGAGCTGTTTTTT. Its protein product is CASSYAGQNTGELFF.

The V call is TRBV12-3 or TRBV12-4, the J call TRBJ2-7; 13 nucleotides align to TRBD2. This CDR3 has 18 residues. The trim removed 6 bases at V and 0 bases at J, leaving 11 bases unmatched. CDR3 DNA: TGTGCCAGCAGCCCTGGGACTAGCGGGACCCCCAGCTCCTACGAGCAGTACTTC. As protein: CASSPGTSGTPSSYEQYF.

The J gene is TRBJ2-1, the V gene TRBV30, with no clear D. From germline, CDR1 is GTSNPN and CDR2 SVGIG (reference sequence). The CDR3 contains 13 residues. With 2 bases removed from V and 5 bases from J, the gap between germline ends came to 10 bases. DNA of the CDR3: TGTGCCTGGAGTTTGAACGCAGACAATGAGCAGTTCTTC. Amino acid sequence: CAWSLNADNEQFF.

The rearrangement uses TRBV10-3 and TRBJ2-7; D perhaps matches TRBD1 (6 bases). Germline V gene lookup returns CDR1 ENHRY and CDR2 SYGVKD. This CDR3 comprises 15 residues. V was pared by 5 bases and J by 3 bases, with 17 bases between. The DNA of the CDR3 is TGTGCCATCAGTCCCCTCACAGGGAGCAGCTACGAGCAGTACTTC. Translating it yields CAISPLTGSSYEQYF.

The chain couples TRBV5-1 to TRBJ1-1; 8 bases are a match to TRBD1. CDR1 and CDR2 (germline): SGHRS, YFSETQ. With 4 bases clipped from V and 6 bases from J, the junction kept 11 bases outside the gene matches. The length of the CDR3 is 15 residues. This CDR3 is CASSAEQGVFAEAFF. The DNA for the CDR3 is TGCGCCAGCAGCGCGGAACAGGGGGTGTTCGCTGAAGCTTTCTTT.

In DNA form, the CDR3 reads TGTGCCAGCTCACCGCGGGACGTAAGGACCACTCAAGCCTACGAGCAGTACTTC. This sequence encodes CASSPRDVRTTQAYEQYF. This rearrangement joins TRBV18 to TRBJ2-7; D is perhaps TRBD2 (6 bases). From germline, CDR1 is KGHSH and CDR2 LQKENI. The CDR3 runs 18 residues. V dropped 3 bases and J dropped 2 bases, with 23 bases sitting between them.